This T cell receptor (beta chain) was profiled in a study of shared clonotypes between healthy human individuals. There are a few counts of this clone. The CDR3 extends over 12 amino acids. V trimming: 5 bases; J trimming: 7 bases; junction bases outside the gene matches: 4. CDR1 and CDR2 from the germline V gene are LNHNV and YYDKDF (reference sequence). Clones were read by immunoSEQ multiplex PCR, and TCRdb kept only the in-frame ones, dropping some. The sample lists a few million clones, roughly 90% occurring once. The chain has TRBV15 and TRBJ1-1; TRBD1 aligns across 7 bases. What was sequenced was naive CD4+ T cells from PBMCs. Subset specified: CD45RA+ positively selected. The receptor's source is a man younger than 35 in good health. Some clones in this sample may be carry-over from other donors' samples. For the CDR3, the DNA is TGTGCCACCAGCGGCTACAGGGGTGAAGCTTTCTTT. Its translation is CATSGYRGEAFF. The whole variable domain, remainder taken from reference TRBV15 and TRBJ1-1, is DAMVIQNPRYQVTQFGKPVTLSCSQTLNHNVMYWYQQKSSQAPKLLFHYYDKDFNNEADTPDNFQSRRPNTSFCFLDIRSPGLGDTAMYLCATSGYRGEAFFGQGTRLTVV.